This TCR beta chain was sequenced for a study of T-cell memory formation after mild COVID-19. Background on the study: The study found TCR clusters largely donor specific.

General study results and limits: SARS-CoV-2 specificity was not confirmed for second-wave clones peaking on day 37.

CDR3 size: 14 residues. The germline V gene has CDR1 MNHEY and CDR2 SVGAGI. V lost 5 bases and J lost 0, with 10 bases in between. Each CDR3 protein gets one entry after TCRdb re-called the 5' RACE reads with MiXCR. The sample yields more than 250,000 distinct CDR3 sequences, around 15% seen once. With respect to this clonotype: No antigen is known for it.

This sequence was found in a young man who had mild COVID-19 (a few samples of this study predate the infection). Cell type and time point are not known. J is TRBJ1-2 and V is TRBV6-5; the D is unclear. The specimen was PBMCs or a T cell subset sorted from them (not recorded which). For the CDR3, the DNA is TGTGCCAGCAGTCAGACGACGGCTAACTATGGCTACACCTTC. Residues: CASSQTTANYGYTF.